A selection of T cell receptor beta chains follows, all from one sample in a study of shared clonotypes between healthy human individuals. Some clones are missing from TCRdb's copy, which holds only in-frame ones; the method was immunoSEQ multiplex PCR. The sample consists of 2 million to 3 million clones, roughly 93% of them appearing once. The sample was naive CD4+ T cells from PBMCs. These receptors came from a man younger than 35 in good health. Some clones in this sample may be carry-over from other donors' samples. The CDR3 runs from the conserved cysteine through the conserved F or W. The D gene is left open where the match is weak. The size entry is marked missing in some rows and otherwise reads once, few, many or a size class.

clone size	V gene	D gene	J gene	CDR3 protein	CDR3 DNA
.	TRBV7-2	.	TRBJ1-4	CASSPKGVVEKLFF	TGTGCCAGCAGCCCTAAGGGAGTGGTGGAAAAACTGTTTTTT
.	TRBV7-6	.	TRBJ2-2	CASSGLNTGELFF	TGTGCCAGCAGCGGACTGAACACCGGGGAGCTGTTTTTT
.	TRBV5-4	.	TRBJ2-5	CASSIGNAAETQYF	TGTGCCAGCAGCATTGGGAACGCCGCGGAGACCCAGTACTTC
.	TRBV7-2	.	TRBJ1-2	CASSLAVLQGYYGYTF	TGTGCCAGCAGCTTAGCCGTTTTACAGGGTTACTATGGCTACACCTTC
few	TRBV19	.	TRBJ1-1	CASSTDRNTEAFF	TGTGCCAGTAGTACGGACAGGAACACTGAAGCTTTCTTT
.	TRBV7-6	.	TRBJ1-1	CASSLTEAFF	TGTGCCAGCAGCTTAACTGAAGCTTTCTTT
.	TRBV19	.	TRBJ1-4	CASREGAGWKLFF	TGTGCCAGTCGGGAGGGAGCGGGGTGGAAACTGTTTTTT
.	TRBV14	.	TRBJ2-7	CASSHLIDSYEQYF	TGTGCCAGCAGCCATTTGATAGATTCCTACGAGCAGTACTTC
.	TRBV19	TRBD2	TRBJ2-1	CASSSQASGRGGEQFF	TGTGCCAGTAGTTCCCAGGCGAGCGGGAGGGGGGGTGAGCAGTTCTTC
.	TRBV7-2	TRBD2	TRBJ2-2	CASSPTSGHTGELFF	TGTGCCAGCAGCCCAACTAGCGGTCACACCGGGGAGCTGTTTTTT
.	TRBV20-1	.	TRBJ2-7	CSARKTEQYF	TGCAGTGCTAGGAAAACCGAGCAGTACTTC
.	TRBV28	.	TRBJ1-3	CASSLGGAGNTIYF	TGTGCCAGCAGTTTGGGAGGGGCTGGAAACACCATATATTTT
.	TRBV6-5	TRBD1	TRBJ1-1	CATYPGTGGTEAFF	TGTGCCACCTACCCGGGGACAGGGGGCACTGAAGCTTTCTTT
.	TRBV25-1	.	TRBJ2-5	CASSSQAQTQYF	TGTGCCAGCAGTTCACAGGCACAGACCCAGTACTTC
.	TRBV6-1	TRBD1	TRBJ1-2	CASSFGQGPIYGYTF	TGTGCCAGCAGTTTTGGACAGGGCCCGATCTATGGCTACACCTTC
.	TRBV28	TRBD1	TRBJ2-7	CASTGGTGEEQYF	TGTGCCAGCACCGGAGGGACAGGGGAAGAGCAGTACTTC
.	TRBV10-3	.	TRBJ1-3	CAISEVKGSGNTIYF	TGTGCCATCAGTGAAGTTAAGGGCTCTGGAAACACCATATATTTT
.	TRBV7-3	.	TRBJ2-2	CASSWRGTGELFF	TGTGCCAGCAGCTGGAGGGGGACCGGGGAGCTGTTTTTT
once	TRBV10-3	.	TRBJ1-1	CAISDFQGSNTEAFF	TGTGCCATCAGTGACTTTCAGGGATCGAACACTGAAGCTTTCTTT
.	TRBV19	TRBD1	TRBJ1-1	CASSTRDRGAGVTEAFF	TGTGCCAGTAGTACCCGGGACAGGGGTGCGGGGGTCACTGAAGCTTTCTTT
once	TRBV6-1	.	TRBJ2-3	CASTRDTQYF	TGTGCCAGCACCAGGGATACGCAGTATTTT
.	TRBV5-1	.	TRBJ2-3	CASSPESSSTDTQYF	TGCGCCAGCAGCCCTGAAAGTTCTAGCACAGATACGCAGTATTTT
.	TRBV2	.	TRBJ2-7	CASSELGYEQYF	TGTGCCAGCAGTGAACTGGGGTACGAGCAGTACTTC
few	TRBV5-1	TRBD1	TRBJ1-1	CASSLTGVNTEAFF	TGCGCCAGCAGCTTGACAGGGGTGAACACTGAAGCTTTCTTT
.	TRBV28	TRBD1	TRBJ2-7	CASSPWDRAYEQYF	TGTGCCAGCAGTCCGTGGGACAGGGCCTACGAGCAGTACTTC
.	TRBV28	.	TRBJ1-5	CASSGTGGRRPQHF	TGTGCCAGCAGCGGAACCGGGGGACGGCGGCCCCAGCATTTT
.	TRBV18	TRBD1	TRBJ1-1	CASSPRTGEAFF	TGTGCCAGCTCACCCAGGACAGGAGAAGCTTTCTTT
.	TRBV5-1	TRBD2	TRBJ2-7	CASSPEASGRAYEQYF	TGCGCCAGCAGCCCGGAGGCTAGCGGGAGGGCCTACGAGCAGTACTTC
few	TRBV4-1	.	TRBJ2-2	CASSRMTGELFF	TGCGCCAGCAGCAGAATGACCGGGGAGCTGTTTTTT
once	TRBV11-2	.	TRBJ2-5	CASSSTGRKTQYF	TGTGCCAGCAGCTCCACTGGGCGGAAGACCCAGTACTTC
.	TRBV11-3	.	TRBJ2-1	CASSLDGEQFF	TGTGCCAGCAGCTTAGATGGTGAGCAGTTCTTC
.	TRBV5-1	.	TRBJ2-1	CASSLGHTGTSSLGEQFF	TGCGCCAGCAGCTTGGGCCATACCGGCACTAGTAGTCTCGGTGAGCAGTTCTTC
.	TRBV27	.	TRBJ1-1	CASSLTVNTEAFF	TGTGCCAGCAGTTTGACGGTTAACACTGAAGCTTTCTTT
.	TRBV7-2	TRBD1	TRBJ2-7	CASSLWRGQGDHEQYF	TGTGCCAGCAGCTTATGGAGAGGACAGGGGGACCACGAGCAGTACTTC
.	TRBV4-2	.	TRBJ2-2	CASSQAGVTGELFF	TGTGCCAGCAGCCAAGCGGGAGTTACCGGGGAGCTGTTTTTT
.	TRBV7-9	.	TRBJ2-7	CASSPFRGGSSYEQYF	TGTGCCAGCAGCCCGTTTAGGGGGGGGAGCTCCTACGAGCAGTACTTC
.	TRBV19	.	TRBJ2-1	CASSTGLRKQFF	TGTGCCAGTAGTACTGGCCTCCGGAAGCAGTTCTTC
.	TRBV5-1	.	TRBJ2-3	CASSLFSRGLTDTQYF	TGCGCCAGCAGCCTCTTCTCCCGCGGCCTCACAGATACGCAGTATTTT
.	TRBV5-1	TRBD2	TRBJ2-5	CASSTGLAGGPGETQYF	TGCGCCAGCAGCACCGGACTAGCGGGAGGGCCGGGAGAGACCCAGTACTTC
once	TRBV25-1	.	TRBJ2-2	CASSELEENTGELFF	TGTGCCAGCAGTGAACTCGAGGAAAACACCGGGGAGCTGTTTTTT